Presented here are 32 T cell receptor beta chains from one specimen sequenced in a study of Ad26.COV2.S vaccination and SARS-CoV-2 variants. The sample's treatment: 15 to 20 received Ad26.COV2.S at low or high dose, single or two shots; roughly five received placebo; per-sample allocation not given. After the first vaccine or placebo injection, samples were drawn on day 63. Assay used: immunoSEQ multiplex PCR; TCRdb lists only in-frame clones, some missing. Here the sample spans roughly 320,000 clones, around four fifths being singletons. The sample was peripheral blood, taken in a trial of Ad26.COV2.S vaccine versus placebo. The receptors here all came from a person aged 18 to 65 who received the Ad26.COV2.S COVID-19 vaccine or a placebo.

The chain has TRBV19 and TRBJ1-2, with D perhaps matching TRBD1 (5 bases). The length of the CDR3 is 12 residues. V lost 5 bases and J lost 7, with 11 bases in between. Germline V lookup: CDR1 LNHDA, CDR2 SQIVND (reference sequence). The CDR3 reads CASSARVGGYTF. The CDR3 DNA is TGTGCCAGTAGTGCCAGGGTAGGTGGCTACACCTTC.

This clone came up a few times. CDR3 DNA: TGCGCCAGCAGCTTAGGACAGGGGGGCTCCTATAATTCACCCCTCCACTTT. Its protein is CASSLGQGGSYNSPLHF. The rearrangement uses TRBV5-1 and TRBJ1-6; TRBD1 agrees at 10 bases. The junction had 2 bases not matched to a gene; V was cut back by 2 bases and J by 0 bases. From germline, CDR1 is SGHRS and CDR2 YFSETQ. The CDR3 contains 17 residues.

The gene calls are TRBV3-1 (or the pseudogene TRBV3-2) and TRBJ1-2; D unresolved. Trimming removed 3 bases from V and 7 bases from J, with 12 bases in between. Germline CDR1 and CDR2: LGHDT and YNNKEL (reference sequence). The CDR3 has 13 residues. The CDR3 reads CASSQTRSGGYTF. CDR3 coding DNA: TGTGCCAGCAGCCAGACACGATCCGGTGGCTACACCTTC.

This clone was picked up many times. This sequence joins TRBV11-3 and TRBJ1-1; D is unresolved. This CDR3 has 12 amino acids. V shed 5 bases and J shed 5 bases, with 9 bases lying between them. Germline V gives CDR1 SGHNT, CDR2 YENEEA. For the CDR3, the DNA is TGTGCCAGCAGCGTCCGGAGTACTGAAGCTTTCTTT. Amino acids: CASSVRSTEAFF.

The chain employs TRBV5-4 and TRBJ1-2; no definite D call. Germline V lookup: CDR1 SGHNT, CDR2 YYREEE (reference sequence). The CDR3 is made up of 14 amino acids. Trimming took off 2 bases at V and 4 bases at J, with 12 bases between the two ends. Written as DNA, the CDR3 is TGTGCCAGCAGCTTAGCTCTCCCCCCCTATGGCTACACCTTC. The encoded protein is CASSLALPPYGYTF.

The chain has TRBV28 and TRBJ1-5; D might be TRBD1 (5 bases). The CDR3 contains 15 residues. The V gene's germline CDR1 is MDHEN and CDR2 SYDVKM. The V end was cut by 4 bases, the J end by 2 bases, with 12 bases between. CDR3 DNA sequence: TGTGCCAGCAGTTCGGGGCTAAAGGGCAATCAGCCCCAGCATTTT. Its translation is CASSSGLKGNQPQHF. The whole variable domain, remainder taken from reference TRBV28 and TRBJ1-5, is DVKVTQSSRYLVKRTGEKVFLECVQDMDHENMFWYRQDPGLGLRLIYFSYDVKMKEKGDIPEGYSVSREKKERFSLILESASTNQTSMYLCASSSGLKGNQPQHFGDGTRLSIL.

This clone was recorded once. CDR3 loop: CASSLSVPSQETQYF. The CDR3 coding sequence is TGTGCCAGCAGTTTATCAGTCCCCAGTCAAGAGACCCAGTACTTC. The chain combines TRBV27 with TRBJ2-5, with D unresolved. Germline values: CDR1 MNHEY, CDR2 SMNVEV (reference sequence). The ends were cut back, 0 bases at V and 2 bases at J, with 10 bases in the middle. The CDR3 has 15 residues.

V is TRBV4-1 and J is TRBJ1-3; 8 bases fit TRBD1. The CDR3 consists of 16 residues. Germline CDR1 and CDR2: MGHRA and YSYEKL. J lost 0 bases, V lost 3 bases, and 4 bases had no gene match. The chain's CDR3 is CASSQGTGRSGNTIYF. The CDR3 coding sequence is TGCGCCAGCAGCCAGGGGACAGGCCGCTCTGGAAACACCATATATTTT.

The chain joins TRBV2 to TRBJ1-2, with unresolved D. Germline CDR1 is SNHLY and CDR2 is FYNNEI. CDR3 length equals 15 residues. Deletions cut 5 bases from V and 1 base from J, with 14 bases between. CDR3 residues: CASSITPKDNYGYTF. The CDR3 coding sequence is TGTGCCAGCAGTATTACACCAAAGGATAACTATGGCTACACCTTC.

The chain recombines TRBV11-2 with TRBJ1-2, with D tentatively TRBD1 (5 bases). CDR1 and CDR2 from the germline V gene are SGHAT and FQNNGV. This CDR3 contains 15 residues. The ends were cut back, 4 bases at V and 3 bases at J, with 15 bases in the middle. The CDR3 is CASSSIRGRDYGYTF. CDR3 DNA sequence: TGTGCCAGCAGCTCAATACGGGGCAGGGACTATGGCTACACCTTC.

This chain joins TRBV29-1 and TRBJ1-2; D unclear. Germline V CDR1 and CDR2: SQVTM, ANQGSEA. The V and J ends lost 6 bases and 5 bases respectively, with 10 bases between them. There are 11 residues in the CDR3. The DNA of the CDR3 is TGCAGCGTGGTAGACTCGTATGGCTACACCTTC. Its protein product is CSVVDSYGYTF. Filled out from reference TRBV29-1 and TRBJ1-2, the complete variable domain reads SAVISQKPSRDICQRGTSLTIQCQVDSQVTMMFWYRQQPGQSLTLIATANQGSEATYESGFVIDKFPISRPNLTFSTLTVSNMSPEDSSIYLCSVVDSYGYTFGSGTRLTVV.

The chain joins TRBV27 to TRBJ1-2, with 7 bases identical to TRBD1. The junction had 14 bases not matched to a gene; V was cut back by 0 bases and J by 4 bases. This CDR3 has 18 residues. Germline CDR1 MNHEY, CDR2 SMNVEV (reference sequence). The CDR3 loop is CASSLSSLQGGTPYGYTF. In nucleotides, the CDR3 is TGTGCCAGCAGTTTATCTTCCTTGCAGGGGGGAACACCCTATGGCTACACCTTC.

The V and J genes are TRBV3-1 (or the pseudogene TRBV3-2) and TRBJ1-2; D is possibly TRBD1 (5 bases). The CDR3 consists of 13 residues. The ends were cut back, 4 bases at V and 8 bases at J, with 14 bases in the middle. Germline-derived CDR1 and CDR2 are LGHDT and YNNKEL (reference sequence). CDR3 DNA: TGTGCCAGCAGCCCCCCTGGGGGAAGGGGCTACACCTTC. Amino acid sequence: CASSPPGGRGYTF.

The chain uses TRBV4-2 and TRBJ1-5; D ambiguous. Germline CDR1 and CDR2: LGHNA and YNFKEQ. The CDR3 spans 17 residues. Deletions cut 0 bases from V and 4 bases from J, with 16 bases between. CDR3 amino acids: CASSQDLRLSSNQPQHF. The DNA for the CDR3 is TGTGCCAGCAGCCAAGATCTCCGTTTGAGCTCTAATCAGCCCCAGCATTTT.

The chain uses TRBV9 and TRBJ2-5; D possibly uses TRBD1 or TRBD2 (5 bases each). Germline CDR1 and CDR2: SGDLS and YYNGEE. The CDR3 loop spans 16 amino acids. The germline V and J ends were trimmed by 3 bases and 0 bases, with 15 bases remaining between them. CDR3 sequence (DNA): TGTGCCAGCAGCGGACTATCCTCAGGGTACCAAGAGACCCAGTACTTC. It encodes CASSGLSSGYQETQYF.

This clone was seen only once. This chain uses TRBV29-1 with TRBJ1-5; D possibly corresponds to TRBD1 (6 bases). V was pared by 2 bases and J by 15 bases, with 20 bases between. This CDR3 is built from 13 residues. The germline V gene has CDR1 SQVTM and CDR2 ANQGSEA. DNA of the CDR3: TGCAGCGTTGAAATGCAGACAGGCGGGACCCGGCATTTT. It is translated as CSVEMQTGGTRHF.

The V gene is TRBV5-1, the J gene TRBJ1-1, with D possibly TRBD1 on 6 matching bases. Trimming pared 0 bases from V and 5 bases from J, leaving 11 bases between. This CDR3 has 14 amino acids. CDR1 SGHRS and CDR2 YFSETQ come from the germline V gene. For the CDR3, the DNA is TGCGCCAGCAGCTTGGCCTTAGGGGGAACTGAAGCTTTCTTT. This sequence encodes CASSLALGGTEAFF.

The CDR3 region has the DNA TGTGCCACCAGTGAGGGGAAACAGACCACAGATACGCAGTATTTT. Translated: CATSEGKQTTDTQYF. This rearrangement joins TRBV24-1 to TRBJ2-3; D not certain. CDR1 and CDR2 from the germline V gene are KGHDR and SFDVKD. V shed 4 bases and J shed 2 bases, with 12 bases lying between them. The CDR3 loop spans 15 amino acids.

V gene TRBV5-1 combines with J gene TRBJ2-1; 9 bases line up with TRBD2. Germline loops: CDR1 SGHRS, CDR2 YFSETQ. With V trimmed by 10 bases and J by 5 bases, 13 bases remained unmatched. This CDR3 region has 15 residues. CDR3 protein: CARVRGGPGDNEQFF. The CDR3, as DNA: TGCGCCCGCGTGCGGGGGGGCCCTGGGGACAATGAGCAGTTCTTC.

The chain couples TRBV13 to TRBJ1-2, with 9 bases lining up with TRBD1. The CDR3 is 15 residues long. Trimming at V came to 5 bases and at J to 4 bases, leaving 8 bases not matched to a gene. Germline V lookup: CDR1 PRHDT, CDR2 FYEKMQ (reference sequence). CDR3 amino acids: CASSPLTGGGYGYTF. The CDR3 DNA is TGTGCCAGCAGCCCGCTGACAGGGGGAGGCTATGGCTACACCTTC. The whole variable domain, remainder taken from reference TRBV13 and TRBJ1-2, is AAGVIQSPRHLIKEKRETATLKCYPIPRHDTVYWYQQGPGQDPQFLISFYEKMQSDKGSIPDRFSAQQFSDYHSELNMSSLELGDSALYFCASSPLTGGGYGYTFGSGTRLTVV.

The V gene is TRBV4-1, the J gene TRBJ2-1; 9 bases fit TRBD1. The junction had 8 bases not matched to a gene; V was cut back by 0 bases and J by 8 bases. Looked up from germline, CDR1 is MGHRA and CDR2 is YSYEKL. The CDR3 runs to 16 residues. The CDR3 protein is CASSQEPGTGWDEQFF. The CDR3 bases are TGCGCCAGCAGCCAAGAACCCGGGACAGGGTGGGATGAGCAGTTCTTC.

This clone was counted once. The junction differs from germline at one of its ends, possibly a read error. The rearrangement uses TRBV6-5 and TRBJ2-6; a possible D gene is TRBD1 (5 bases). Germline V gene lookup returns CDR1 MNHEY and CDR2 SVGAGI. This CDR3 has 15 amino acids. CDR3 sequence reads: CASSYRNSGANVPTF. The DNA of the CDR3 is TGTGCCAGCAGTTACCGAAACTCTGGGGCCAACGTCCCGACTTTC.

The genes are TRBV1 and TRBJ2-2. TRBV1 is labeled a pseudogene. The CDR3 consists of 17 residues. The CDR3 nucleotides are TGCACCAGCACCCCTAGGTTGGCAGGTTCTAACACCGGGGAGCTGTTTTTT. Protein product: CTSTPRLAGSNTGELFF.

The rearrangement joins TRBV2 to TRBJ2-1; 8 nucleotides agree with TRBD1. The germline CDR1 and CDR2 sequences are SNHLY and FYNNEI. This CDR3 is 15 amino acids long. The J segment lost 9 bases and the V segment lost 4 bases, leaving 11 bases of the junction unmatched. The CDR3 DNA reads as TGTGCCAGCAGTGTCGCCAGGGGGCTTAATAGTGAGCAGTTCTTC. Its translation: CASSVARGLNSEQFF.

The genes are TRBV6-5 and TRBJ2-2; 9 nucleotides line up with TRBD2. The CDR3 is made up of 15 amino acids. Germline V gene lookup returns CDR1 MNHEY and CDR2 SVGAGI. Losses at the gene ends were 1 base for V and 7 bases for J; bases not matched to a gene: 4. CDR3 loop: CASSYLGTSRGELFF. For the CDR3, the DNA is TGTGCCAGCAGTTACTTAGGGACTAGCCGCGGGGAGCTGTTTTTT.

The rearrangement joins TRBV18 to TRBJ2-7; D unclear. Between the trimmed V and J ends, which lost 2 bases and 6 bases, there was a span of 8 bases. Germline loops: CDR1 KGHSH, CDR2 LQKENI. The CDR3 has 12 amino acids. This CDR3 is CASSPYGVEQYF. CDR3 sequence (DNA): TGTGCCAGCTCACCATATGGGGTCGAGCAGTACTTC.

This chain links TRBV6-5 with TRBJ2-2; D may correspond to TRBD1 or TRBD2 (6 bases each). The CDR3 contains 14 residues. Germline V gives CDR1 MNHEY, CDR2 SVGAGI. The V gene lost 7 bases and the J gene lost 7 bases, with 16 bases spanning the gap. The DNA for the CDR3 is TGTGCCAGCAATCGGGGGTGGGACAACGGGGAGCTGTTTTTT. Translation: CASNRGWDNGELFF.

The V and J genes are TRBV28 and TRBJ1-6, with 9 positions matching TRBD1. The trim removed 6 bases at V and 6 bases at J, leaving 6 bases unmatched. CDR1 and CDR2 (germline): MDHEN, SYDVKM. The CDR3 totals 15 residues. CDR3 sequence: CASSLTGQGNSPLHF. The CDR3 coding sequence is TGTGCCAGCAGCCTAACGGGACAGGGTAATTCACCCCTCCACTTT.

Worth noting for this clone: An end of the junction does not agree with germline; a read error may underlie this. The V gene is TRBV11-2, the J gene TRBJ1-5; 7 nucleotides line up with TRBD1. Per germline, CDR1 SGHAT and CDR2 FQNNGV. The length of the CDR3 is 14 residues. CDR3 protein: CASSLDRVRQPQHF. The CDR3 bases are TGTGCCAGCAGCCTAGACAGGGTCCGACAGCCCCAGCATTTT.

DNA of the CDR3: TGTGCCAGCAGTTATAGCGGGGGGGCCGGCGACGAGCAGTACTTC. Residues: CASSYSGGAGDEQYF. V is TRBV7-9 and J is TRBJ2-7, with 11 nucleotides matching TRBD2. The ends lost 6 bases at V and 5 bases at J; junction bases unmatched: 9. Germline CDR1 and CDR2: SEHNR and FQNEAQ (reference sequence). The CDR3 runs 15 residues.

The chain joins TRBV6-5 to TRBJ2-5; either TRBD1 or TRBD2 may supply D (6 bases each). The germline V gene has CDR1 MNHEY and CDR2 SVGAGI. V shed 10 bases and J shed 0 bases, with 15 bases lying between them. The CDR3 has 14 amino acids. The CDR3 reads CAISGAGYQETQYF. The DNA of the CDR3 is TGTGCCATTTCAGGGGCGGGGTACCAAGAGACCCAGTACTTC.

As to this clone: Within the sample, other DNA sequences also encode this same CDR3. V gene TRBV6-5 combines with J gene TRBJ2-2, with TRBD1 as a possible D gene (5 bases). Germline values: CDR1 MNHEY, CDR2 SVGAGI. The CDR3 length is 13 residues. V dropped 2 bases and J dropped 5 bases, with 6 bases sitting between them. The CDR3 region is CASSYRGTGELFF. The CDR3 DNA follows: TGTGCCAGCAGTTACAGGGGTACCGGGGAGCTGTTTTTT.